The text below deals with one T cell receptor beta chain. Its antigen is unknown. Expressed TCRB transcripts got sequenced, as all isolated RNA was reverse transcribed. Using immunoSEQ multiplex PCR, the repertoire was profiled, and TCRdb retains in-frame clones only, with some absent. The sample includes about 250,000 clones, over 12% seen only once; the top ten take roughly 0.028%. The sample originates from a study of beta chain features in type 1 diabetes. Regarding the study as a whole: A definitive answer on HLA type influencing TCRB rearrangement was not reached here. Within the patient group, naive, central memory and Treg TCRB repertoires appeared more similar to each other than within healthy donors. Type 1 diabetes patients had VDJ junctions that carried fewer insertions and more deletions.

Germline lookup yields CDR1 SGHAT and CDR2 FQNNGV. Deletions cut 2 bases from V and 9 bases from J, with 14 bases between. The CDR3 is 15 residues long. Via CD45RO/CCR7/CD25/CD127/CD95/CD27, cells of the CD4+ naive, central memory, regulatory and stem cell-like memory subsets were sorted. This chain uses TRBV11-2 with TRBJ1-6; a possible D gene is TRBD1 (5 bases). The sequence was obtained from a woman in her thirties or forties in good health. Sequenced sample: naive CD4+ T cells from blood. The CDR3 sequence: CASSLSGHMVSPLHF. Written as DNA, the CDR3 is TGTGCCAGCAGCTTATCCGGACATATGGTTTCACCCCTCCACTTT. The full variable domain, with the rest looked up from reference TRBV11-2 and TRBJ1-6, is EAGVAQSPRYKIIEKRQSVAFWCNPISGHATLYWYQQILGQGPKLLIQFQNNGVVDDSQLPKDRFSAERLKGVDSTLKIQPAKLEDSAVYLCASSLSGHMVSPLHFGNGTRLTVT.